Below, one T cell receptor (beta chain) is given with its context. The target antigen is unknown. Other DNA sequences in the same sample also yield this CDR3. V was pared by 4 bases and J by 3 bases, with 10 bases between. CDR1 and CDR2 from the germline V gene are SGHRS and YFSETQ. The CDR3 is made up of 13 amino acids. This record comes from a study of cytomegalovirus exposure and HLA in healthy donors. Study details: A later analysis reported the same platform for the 100 to 150 validation repertoires and the roughly 650 first-cohort repertoires. Findings of the study overall: Cytomegalovirus association was assigned to approximately 180 TCR beta chains.

Sequenced by immunoSEQ multiplex PCR; TCRdb stores in-frame clones only, minus some. Of roughly 200,000 clones in the sample, approximately 78% were seen once. The sequence was collected from a woman in her thirties in good health and CMV-seronegative. Material for sequencing was PBMCs. The rearrangement links TRBV5-1 to TRBJ2-5, with TRBD1 as a possible D gene (5 bases). This chain's CDR3 is CASSLQGEETQYF. CDR3 DNA sequence: TGCGCCAGCAGCCTCCAAGGGGAAGAGACCCAGTACTTC.